This T cell receptor beta chain stems from a study of OX40 agonist ivuxolimab in advanced cancers. The data were produced by immunoSEQ multiplex PCR, yet TCRdb's version contains in-frame clones alone and is incomplete. The repertoire holds more than 35,000 clones, with approximately 88% as singletons. The germline V gene encodes CDR1 MGHDK and CDR2 SYGVNS. V dropped 7 bases and J dropped 5; count of bases not matched to a gene: 8. This CDR3 contains 14 residues. This material consisted of CD4+ or CD8+ T cells sorted from blood, taken in a trial of the OX40 agonist ivuxolimab. This chain joins TRBV25-1 and TRBJ2-1; 7 nucleotides match TRBD2. This sequence originates from an adult with an advanced solid tumor such as melanoma, head and neck, liver or kidney cancer. The CDR3 spells CASTAGRVNNEQFF. DNA for the CDR3: TGTGCCAGCACAGCGGGGCGAGTGAACAATGAGCAGTTCTTC. The whole variable domain, filled in from reference TRBV25-1 and TRBJ2-1, reads EADIYQTPRYLVIGTGKKITLECSQTMGHDKMYWYQQDPGMELHLIHYSYGVNSTEKGDLSSESTVSRIRTEHFPLTLESARPSHTSQYLCASTAGRVNNEQFFGPGTRLTVL.